One sample yielded the 26 T cell receptor beta chains listed below, sequenced in a study of CD8+ T cells in alopecia areata. Isolated RNA was reverse transcribed into cDNA used as the sequencing template. Repertoires were generated with immunoSEQ multiplex PCR, while TCRdb's copy carries only in-frame clones and drops some. This table has approximately 180,000 clones, approximately 59% appearing once. Sequencing was performed on CD4+ T cells sorted from blood, taken at week 0. Receptor source: a human donor with alopecia areata.

With respect to this clone: Other DNA sequences in this specimen translate into the identical CDR3. J is TRBJ2-5 and V is TRBV9; D unresolved. V gave up 0 bases and J gave up 4 bases, with 4 bases separating them. Germline assignment: CDR1 SGDLS and CDR2 YYNGEE. This CDR3 contains 12 residues. CDR3 loop: CASSVGGETQYF. The CDR3, as DNA: TGTGCCAGCAGCGTAGGGGGAGAGACCCAGTACTTC.

This chain's CDR3 is CASSLAENTGELFF. The DNA of the CDR3 is TGTGCCAGCAGCTTAGCAGAGAACACCGGGGAGCTGTTTTTT. This chain joins TRBV7-6 and TRBJ2-2; no clear D gene. Trimming removed 0 bases at V and 1 base at J, with 3 bases between. The germline V gene has CDR1 SGHVS and CDR2 FNYEAQ. The CDR3 runs 14 residues.

This clone has only one observation. CDR3 loop: CAWKRVGEKLFF. The DNA for the CDR3 is TGTGCCTGGAAAAGGGTTGGGGAAAAACTGTTTTTT. The chain is built from TRBV30 and TRBJ1-4; D remains unclear. The germline V gene has CDR1 GTSNPN and CDR2 SVGIG (reference sequence). V lost 4 bases, J lost 8 bases, and 11 bases lay in between. The CDR3 is 12 amino acids.

This clone was detected only a few times. CDR3 nucleotides: TGTGCCAGCAGCTCCAGGGGGACTGAAGCTTTCTTT. Translating it yields CASSSRGTEAFF. The chain joins TRBV7-9 to TRBJ1-1; 7 positions agree with TRBD1. J lost 5 bases, V lost 4 bases, and 1 base had no gene match. Germline V gene data show CDR1 as SEHNR and CDR2 as FQNEAQ (reference sequence). This CDR3 region has 12 residues. Based on the CDR3 plus reference TRBV7-9 and TRBJ1-1, the full variable domain is DTGVSQNPRHKITKRGQNVTFRCDPISEHNRLYWYRQTLGQGPEFLTYFQNEAQLEKSRLLSDRFSAERPKGSFSTLEIQRTEQGDSAMYLCASSSRGTEAFFGQGTRLTVV.

This clone was seen a few times. This chain connects TRBV30 to TRBJ2-1, with TRBD2 matching over 7 bases. The germline V gene encodes CDR1 GTSNPN and CDR2 SVGIG (reference sequence). Trimming cost V 1 base and J 3 bases; bases outside gene matches: 6. This CDR3 has 15 amino acids. As DNA, the CDR3 is TGTGCCTGGAGTGGGGGTAGCGGGTACTACAATGAGCAGTTCTTC. It translates to CAWSGGSGYYNEQFF. Using reference TRBV30 and TRBJ2-1 for the parts outside the CDR3, the full variable domain is SQTIHQWPATLVQPVGSPLSLECTVEGTSNPNLYWYRQAAGRGLQLLFYSVGIGQISSEVPQNLSASRPQDRQFILSSKKLLLSDSGFYLCAWSGGSGYYNEQFFGPGTRLTVL.

The chain couples TRBV4-1 to TRBJ1-5, with D maybe TRBD1 (6 bases). Germline CDR1 is MGHRA and CDR2 is YSYEKL. This CDR3 has 14 residues. V shed 0 bases and J shed 5 bases, with 8 bases lying between them. DNA of the CDR3: TGCGCCAGCAGCCAAGAGCGGGGGCATCAGCCCCAGCATTTT. Translating gives CASSQERGHQPQHF.

The chain recombines TRBV29-1 with TRBJ1-2, with TRBD1 as a possible D gene (6 bases). Trimming left V 4 bases short and J 4 bases short, with 10 bases between. The CDR3 contains 12 residues. Germline V gene sequence: CDR1 SQVTM, CDR2 ANQGSEA. In nucleotides, the CDR3 is TGCAGCGTTGCACAGGGTCGCTATGGCTACACCTTC. Translation gives CSVAQGRYGYTF.

The rearrangement uses TRBV6-6 and TRBJ2-7; 7 bases align to TRBD1. The trim removed 6 bases at V and 4 bases at J, leaving 6 bases unmatched. CDR3 length equals 13 residues. The V gene's germline CDR1 is MNHNY and CDR2 SVGAGI (reference sequence). The CDR3 is CASSFDREYEQYF. The CDR3 DNA reads TGTGCCAGCAGCTTCGACAGGGAGTACGAGCAGTACTTC.

A few counts support this clone. The V and J genes are TRBV5-1 and TRBJ2-3; TRBD1 matches 10 bases. Trimming at V came to 5 bases and at J to 3 bases, leaving 9 bases not matched to a gene. CDR3 length: 16 amino acids. Germline V lookup: CDR1 SGHRS, CDR2 YFSETQ. The CDR3: CASRSRQGAGTDTQYF. The CDR3 DNA sequence: TGCGCCAGCAGATCAAGACAGGGGGCTGGAACAGATACGCAGTATTTT.

V usage is TRBV18 and J usage is TRBJ2-7; D ambiguous. The CDR3 loop spans 11 amino acids. V lost 4 bases and J 4 bases, leaving 5 bases between the germline ends. Germline CDR1 KGHSH, CDR2 LQKENI. In DNA, the CDR3 is TGTGCCAGCTCACTAGAATACGAGCAGTACTTC. Its protein is CASSLEYEQYF.

This chain uses TRBV5-1 with TRBJ2-3; 8 nucleotides match TRBD2. J was trimmed by 2 bases and V by 0 bases; bases with no gene match: 5. Germline V gene lookup returns CDR1 SGHRS and CDR2 YFSETQ. The CDR3 has 16 residues. CDR3 region: CASSLGSSGVTDTQYF. In DNA, the CDR3 is TGCGCCAGCAGCTTGGGGAGTAGCGGGGTCACAGATACGCAGTATTTT.

The CDR3 sequence is CASRIFRDCLADTQYF. The CDR3 nucleotides read TGTGCAAGTCGCATCTTCAGGGACTGTTTGGCAGATACGCAGTATTTT. The chain is built from TRBV12-2 and TRBJ2-3; the D call of TRBD2 is as the table states it, not checked on the DNA. TRBV12-2 corresponds to a pseudogene. This CDR3 comprises 16 residues.

This clone was recorded a few times. The chain is built from TRBV29-1 and TRBJ2-3; tentatively, D is TRBD1 (6 bases). V lost 3 bases to trimming and J lost 1 base, with 14 bases between them. The CDR3 extends over 15 amino acids. CDR1 is SQVTM, CDR2 ANQGSEA, per germline. The DNA of the CDR3 is TGCAGCGTTGAGGGTCAGGGGAAGGGCACAGATACGCAGTATTTT. Amino acids: CSVEGQGKGTDTQYF.

The sample holds a few counts of this clone. The chain links TRBV25-1 to TRBJ1-5; D not resolved. The germline V gene encodes CDR1 MGHDK and CDR2 SYGVNS. The CDR3 totals 12 residues. V was cut by 6 bases and J by 8 bases, with 11 bases left in between. The CDR3 DNA reads TGTGCCAGCAGGGGAAGAATGAAGCCCCAGCATTTT. It yields the protein CASRGRMKPQHF.

This clone has only a few counts. The CDR3 sequence: CASSSGQGSDTQYF. CDR3 in DNA: TGTGCCAGCAGCTCAGGACAGGGGTCAGATACGCAGTATTTT. V usage is TRBV5-6 and J usage is TRBJ2-3, with 9 bases lining up with TRBD1. The V and J ends lost 3 bases and 4 bases, in that order; junction bases with no gene match: 3. Germline assignment: CDR1 SGHDT and CDR2 YYEEEE. The CDR3 runs 14 residues. Using reference TRBV5-6 and TRBJ2-3 for the parts outside the CDR3, the full variable domain is DAGVTQSPTHLIKTRGQQVTLRCSPKSGHDTVSWYQQALGQGPQFIFQYYEEEERQRGNFPDRFSGHQFPNYSSELNVNALLLGDSALYLCASSSGQGSDTQYFGPGTRLTVL.

On this clone itself: Other DNA sequences within the sample encode an identical CDR3. The chain recombines TRBV30 with TRBJ1-5; D might be TRBD1 (5 bases). There are 13 residues in the CDR3. V was pared by 3 bases and J by 4 bases, with 10 bases between. Germline CDR1 reads GTSNPN; CDR2 reads SVGIG (reference sequence). CDR3 DNA sequence: TGTGCCTGGAGAGGGCAGGGAAATCAGCCCCAGCATTTT. Translated: CAWRGQGNQPQHF.

The chain's CDR3 is CSVLAGGSGNTIYF. The CDR3 nucleotides are TGCAGCGTTCTCGCGGGGGGATCTGGAAACACCATATATTTT. The chain couples TRBV29-1 to TRBJ1-3, with a tentative D call TRBD1 (5 bases). Germline-derived CDR1 and CDR2 are SQVTM and ANQGSEA. V lost 5 bases, J lost 1 base, and 12 bases lay in between. The CDR3 totals 14 residues.

The chain couples TRBV5-6 to TRBJ2-3, with D possibly matching TRBD1 (5 bases). Germline loops: CDR1 SGHDT, CDR2 YYEEEE. There are 14 residues in the CDR3. V dropped 3 bases and J dropped 6 bases, with 14 bases sitting between them. CDR3 nucleotide sequence: TGTGCCAGCAGCTCTAACCTCCCAGGGGATACGCAGTATTTT. Its translation is CASSSNLPGDTQYF.

CDR3 loop: CSVAQRREGSGGYTF. The CDR3 DNA sequence: TGCAGCGTTGCTCAAAGACGAGAGGGAAGCGGTGGCTACACCTTC. The gene calls are TRBV29-1 and TRBJ1-2; the D is unclear. The CDR3 contains 15 residues. Trimming shortened V by 4 bases and J by 7 bases, and 22 bases separated the two germline ends. Germline loops: CDR1 SQVTM, CDR2 ANQGSEA.

This clone was counted a few times. The chain joins TRBV29-1 to TRBJ1-1, with unresolved D. The CDR3 is 12 residues long. In germline, CDR1 is SQVTM, CDR2 ANQGSEA. Trimming took off 4 bases at V and 8 bases at J, with 14 bases between the two ends. The CDR3 bases are TGCAGCGTTGCGGTGTCGGGGAGGGAAGCTTTCTTT. Residues: CSVAVSGREAFF.

V is TRBV6-5 and J is TRBJ1-2; 8 bases map to TRBD1. From germline, CDR1 is MNHEY and CDR2 SVGAGI. The CDR3 is 13 amino acids. Unmatched junction bases numbered 4, after V lost 6 bases and J lost 4 bases. Written as DNA, the CDR3 is TGTGCCAGCAGATTCGGACAGGGCTATGGCTACACCTTC. This gives the protein CASRFGQGYGYTF.

V is TRBV5-1 and J is TRBJ2-5; D possibly corresponds to TRBD2 (6 bases). The CDR3 contains 15 residues. Per the germline V gene, CDR1 is SGHRS and CDR2 is YFSETQ. Trimming left V 3 bases short and J 1 base short, with 13 bases between. As DNA, the CDR3 is TGCGCCAGCAGCTGGTCGCTGGGGGGCCAAGAGACCCAGTACTTC. It encodes CASSWSLGGQETQYF.

The sample holds a few counts of this clone. The chain is built from TRBV7-9 and TRBJ2-5; possible D gene TRBD2, 6 bases. The germline CDR1 and CDR2 sequences are SEHNR and FQNEAQ (reference sequence). This CDR3 is built from 13 residues. Trimming cost V 3 bases and J 6 bases, with 11 bases left between them. In DNA, the CDR3 is TGTGCCAGCAGCTTGGAGGGGCGGCAGACCCAGTACTTC. This codes for CASSLEGRQTQYF.

The chain recombines TRBV29-1 with TRBJ1-1, with D unresolved. Germline V lookup: CDR1 SQVTM, CDR2 ANQGSEA. V lost 7 bases, J lost 5 bases, and 11 bases lay in between. This CDR3 region has 11 residues. For the CDR3, the DNA is TGCAGCGGGGGTGTTGGAACTGAAGCTTTCTTT. This encodes CSGGVGTEAFF.

The rearrangement joins TRBV7-2 to TRBJ2-1; either TRBD1 or TRBD2 may fit D (5 bases each). This CDR3 has 13 amino acids. Germline assignment: CDR1 SGHTA and CDR2 FQGNSA. V was cut by 1 base and J by 13 bases, with 14 bases left in between. CDR3 loop: CASSLEILGEQFF. For the CDR3, the DNA is TGTGCCAGCAGCTTAGAAATTTTGGGGGAACAGTTCTTC.

This clone was counted between two and nine times. V gene TRBV28 combines with J gene TRBJ1-1; perhaps TRBD1 as D (5 bases). The CDR3 has 14 amino acids. Germline V gives CDR1 MDHEN, CDR2 SYDVKM. V was clipped by 6 bases and J by 0 bases, with 11 bases between them. CDR3 sequence: CASSPPGVNTEAFF. Here the CDR3 DNA reads TGTGCCAGCAGCCCCCCGGGGGTGAACACTGAAGCTTTCTTT. Full variable domain (rest looked up from reference TRBV28 and TRBJ1-1): DVKVTQSSRYLVKRTGEKVFLECVQDMDHENMFWYRQDPGLGLRLIYFSYDVKMKEKGDIPEGYSVSREKKERFSLILESASTNQTSMYLCASSPPGVNTEAFFGQGTRLTVV.